This T cell receptor (beta chain) emerged from a study of cytomegalovirus exposure and HLA in healthy donors. General study points: The listing of approximately 160 TCR beta chains classed them as cytomegalovirus-associated. A cluster of highly shared sequence variants was likely a sequencing artifact.

The CDR3 is 15 residues long. The J segment lost 10 bases and the V segment lost 3 bases, leaving 7 bases of the junction unmatched. Germline assignment: CDR1 SGHVS and CDR2 FQNEAQ. In its sample, this clone was seen a few times. The antigen is unknown. The PCR used 60 Vbeta and 13 Jbeta primers. Assay used: immunoSEQ multiplex PCR; TCRdb lists only in-frame clones, some missing. The sample shows approximately 160,000 clones, roughly 80% of them seen only once. The chain recombines TRBV7-8 with TRBJ1-6; 9 bases align to TRBD1. The sample was PBMCs. The TCR comes from a male donor in good health and CMV-seronegative. The CDR3 DNA sequence: TGTGCCAGCAGCTTGGGGGACAGGGCGCGATCACCCCTCCACTTT. Its translation is CASSLGDRARSPLHF.